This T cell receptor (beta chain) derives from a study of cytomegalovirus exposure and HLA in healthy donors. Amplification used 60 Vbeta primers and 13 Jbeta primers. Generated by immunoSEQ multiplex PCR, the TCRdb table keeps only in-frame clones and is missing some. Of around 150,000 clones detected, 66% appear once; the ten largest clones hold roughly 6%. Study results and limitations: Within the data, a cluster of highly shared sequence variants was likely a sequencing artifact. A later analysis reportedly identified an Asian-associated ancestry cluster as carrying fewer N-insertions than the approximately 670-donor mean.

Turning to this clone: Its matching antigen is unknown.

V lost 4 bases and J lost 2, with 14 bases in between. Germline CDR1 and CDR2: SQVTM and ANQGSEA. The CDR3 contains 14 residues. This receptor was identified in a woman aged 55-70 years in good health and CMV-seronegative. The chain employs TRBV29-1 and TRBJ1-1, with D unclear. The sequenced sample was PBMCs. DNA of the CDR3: TGCAGCGTTGGGGGAGGACGGAGCAACACTGAAGCTTTCTTT. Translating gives CSVGGGRSNTEAFF.